This TCR beta chain was recorded in a study of blood T cell repertoires in COVID-19. Clones were read by immunoSEQ multiplex PCR, and TCRdb kept only the in-frame ones, dropping some. The repertoire holds about 250,000 clones, with 80% to 90% as singletons. The TCR originated in a woman aged 70-85 years with acute or convalescent COVID-19. Sample: peripheral blood.

The CDR3: CASSFAPRSGSTDTQYF. Written as DNA, the CDR3 is TGTGCCAGCAGCTTCGCCCCCCGATCGGGTAGCACAGATACGCAGTATTTT. The chain combines TRBV11-2 with TRBJ2-3; D is undetermined. Per germline, CDR1 SGHAT and CDR2 FQNNGV. V was clipped by 3 bases and J by 0 bases, with 16 bases between them. The CDR3 runs 17 residues.